This T cell receptor beta chain comes out of a study of T cells after yellow fever vaccination. Overall study: Where fractions had low cell numbers, libraries were prepared from them with the SMART-Seq v4 Ultra Low Input RNA kit.

Germline-derived CDR1 and CDR2 are KGHDR and SFDVKD. V was clipped by 4 bases and J by 4 bases, with 9 bases between them. The CDR3 extends over 13 amino acids. Overall study results and limits: Researchers cautioned that FACS-sorted repertoires could harbor abundant clonotypes contaminating from the bulk population. Reappearing after the booster were most of the clones from primary vaccination (approximately 96% CD4, 75% to 90% CD8).

A few counts support this clonotype. Its antigen is unknown. Universal primer sites and UMIs were introduced during 5'RACE template-switching synthesis of TCR cDNA. TCRdb called the 5' RACE reads again in MiXCR, with one record for every CDR3 protein. This sample carries around 610,000 distinct CDR3 sequences, approximately 12% of them seen once, and the ten largest clones take over 12%. This sequence originates from a man aged 25 to 40 who received the YFV17D yellow fever vaccine. The material sequenced was PBMCs, taken on the day of the yellow fever booster vaccination. The chain employs TRBV24-1 and TRBJ2-5; D is perhaps TRBD1 or TRBD2 (5 bases each). CDR3 bases: TGTGCCACCAGTGACTCGGGGCGAGAGACCCAGTACTTC. Translating it yields CATSDSGRETQYF.